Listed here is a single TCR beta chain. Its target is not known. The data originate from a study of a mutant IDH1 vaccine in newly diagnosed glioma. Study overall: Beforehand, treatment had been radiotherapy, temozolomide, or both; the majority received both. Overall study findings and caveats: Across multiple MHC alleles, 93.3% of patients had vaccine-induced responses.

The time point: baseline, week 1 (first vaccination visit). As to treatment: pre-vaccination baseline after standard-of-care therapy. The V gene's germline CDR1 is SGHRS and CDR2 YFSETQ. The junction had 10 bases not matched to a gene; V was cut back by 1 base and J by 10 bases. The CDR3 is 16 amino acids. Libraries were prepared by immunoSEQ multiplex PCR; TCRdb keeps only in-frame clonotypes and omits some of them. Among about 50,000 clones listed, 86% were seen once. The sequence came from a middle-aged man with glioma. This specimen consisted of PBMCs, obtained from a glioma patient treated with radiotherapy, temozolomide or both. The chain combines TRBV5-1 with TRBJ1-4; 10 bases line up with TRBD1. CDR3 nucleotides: TGCGCCAGCAGCTTGAACTCCGGGACAGGGGCTCGAAAACTGTTTTTT. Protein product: CASSLNSGTGARKLFF.